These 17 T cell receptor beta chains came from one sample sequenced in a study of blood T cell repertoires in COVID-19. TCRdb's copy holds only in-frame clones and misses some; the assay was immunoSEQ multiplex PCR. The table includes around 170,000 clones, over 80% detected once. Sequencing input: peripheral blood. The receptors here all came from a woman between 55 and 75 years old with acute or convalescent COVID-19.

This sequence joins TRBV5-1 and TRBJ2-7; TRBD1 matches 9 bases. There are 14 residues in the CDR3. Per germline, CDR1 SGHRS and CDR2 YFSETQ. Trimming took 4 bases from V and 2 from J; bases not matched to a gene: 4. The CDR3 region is CASSPGTGPYEQYF. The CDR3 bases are TGCGCCAGCAGCCCCGGGACAGGGCCCTACGAGCAGTACTTC.

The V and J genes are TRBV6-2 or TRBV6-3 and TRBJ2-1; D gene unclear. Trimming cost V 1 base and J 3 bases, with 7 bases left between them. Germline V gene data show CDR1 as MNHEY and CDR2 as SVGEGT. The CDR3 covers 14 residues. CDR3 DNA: TGTGCCAGCAGTTACTTACAGATCTACAATGAGCAGTTCTTC. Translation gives CASSYLQIYNEQFF.

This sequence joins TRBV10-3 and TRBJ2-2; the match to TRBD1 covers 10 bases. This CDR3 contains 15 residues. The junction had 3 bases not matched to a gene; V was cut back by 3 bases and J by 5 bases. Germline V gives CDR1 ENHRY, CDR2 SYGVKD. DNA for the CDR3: TGTGCCATCAGTGATCGGACAGGGGGGACCGGGGAGCTGTTTTTT. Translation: CAISDRTGGTGELFF.

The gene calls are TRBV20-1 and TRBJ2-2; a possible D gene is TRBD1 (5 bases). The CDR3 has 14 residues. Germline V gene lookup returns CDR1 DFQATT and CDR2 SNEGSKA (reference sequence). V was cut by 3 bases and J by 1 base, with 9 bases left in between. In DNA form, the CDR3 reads TGCAGTGCTAGTCGACAGATGAACACCGGGGAGCTGTTTTTT. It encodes CSASRQMNTGELFF.

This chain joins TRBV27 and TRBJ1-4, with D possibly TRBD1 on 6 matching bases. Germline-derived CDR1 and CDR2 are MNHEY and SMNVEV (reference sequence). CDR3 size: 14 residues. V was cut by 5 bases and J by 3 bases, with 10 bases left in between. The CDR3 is CASSTGLANEKLFF. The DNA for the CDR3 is TGTGCCAGCAGTACAGGGTTGGCTAATGAAAAACTGTTTTTT.

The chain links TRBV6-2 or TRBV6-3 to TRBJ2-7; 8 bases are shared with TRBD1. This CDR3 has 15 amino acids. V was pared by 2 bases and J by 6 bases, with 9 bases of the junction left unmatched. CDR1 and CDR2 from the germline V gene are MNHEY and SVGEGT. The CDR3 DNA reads TGTGCCAGCAGTTACCCCCTTGACAGGGGACGCGAGCAGTACTTC. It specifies CASSYPLDRGREQYF.

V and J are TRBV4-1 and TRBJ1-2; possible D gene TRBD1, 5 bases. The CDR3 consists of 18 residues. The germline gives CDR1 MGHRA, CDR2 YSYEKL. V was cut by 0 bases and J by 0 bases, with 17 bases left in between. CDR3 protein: CASSQDPPRAVTNYGYTF. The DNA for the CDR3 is TGCGCCAGCAGCCAAGACCCCCCCAGGGCGGTGACTAACTATGGCTACACCTTC.

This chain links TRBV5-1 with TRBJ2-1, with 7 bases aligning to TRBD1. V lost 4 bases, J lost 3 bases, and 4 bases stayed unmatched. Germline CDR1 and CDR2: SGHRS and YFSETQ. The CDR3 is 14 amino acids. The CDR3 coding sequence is TGCGCCAGCAGCGGGGGACAGATCTACAATGAGCAGTTCTTC. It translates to CASSGGQIYNEQFF.

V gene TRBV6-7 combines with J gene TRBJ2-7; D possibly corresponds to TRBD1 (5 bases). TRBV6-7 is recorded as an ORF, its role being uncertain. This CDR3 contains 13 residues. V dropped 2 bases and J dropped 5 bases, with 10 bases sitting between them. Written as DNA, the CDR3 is TGTGCCAGCAGTTACAATGGGGCCCACGAGCAGTACTTC. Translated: CASSYNGAHEQYF.

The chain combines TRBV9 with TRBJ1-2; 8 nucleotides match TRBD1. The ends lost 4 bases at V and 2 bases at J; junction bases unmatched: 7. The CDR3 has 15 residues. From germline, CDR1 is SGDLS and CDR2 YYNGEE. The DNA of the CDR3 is TGTGCCAGCAGCCCCTGGAGACAGGGGAACTATGGCTACACCTTC. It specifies CASSPWRQGNYGYTF.

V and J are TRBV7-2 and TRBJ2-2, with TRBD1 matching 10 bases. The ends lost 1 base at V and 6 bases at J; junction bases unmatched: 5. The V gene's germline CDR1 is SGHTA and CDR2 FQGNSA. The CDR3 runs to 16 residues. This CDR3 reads CASSLGDRGRPGELFF. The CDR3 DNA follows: TGTGCCAGCAGCTTAGGTGACAGGGGGCGACCCGGGGAGCTGTTTTTT. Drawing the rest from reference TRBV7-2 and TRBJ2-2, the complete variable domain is GAGVSQSPSNKVTEKGKDVELRCDPISGHTALYWYRQSLGQGLEFLIYFQGNSAPDKSGLPSDRFSAERTGGSVSTLTIQRTQQEDSAVYLCASSLGDRGRPGELFFGEGSRLTVL.

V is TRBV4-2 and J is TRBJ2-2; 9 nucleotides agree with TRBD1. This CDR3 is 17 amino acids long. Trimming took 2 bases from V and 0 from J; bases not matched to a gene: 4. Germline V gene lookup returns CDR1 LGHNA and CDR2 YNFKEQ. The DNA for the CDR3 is TGTGCCAGCAGCCAACTGGGACAGGGCTCGAACACCGGGGAGCTGTTTTTT. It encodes CASSQLGQGSNTGELFF.

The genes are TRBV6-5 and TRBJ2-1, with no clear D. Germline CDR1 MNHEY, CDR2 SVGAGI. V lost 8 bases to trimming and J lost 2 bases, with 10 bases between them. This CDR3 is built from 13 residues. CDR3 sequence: CASSGYPYNEQFF. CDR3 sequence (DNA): TGTGCCAGCTCCGGGTACCCCTACAATGAGCAGTTCTTC.

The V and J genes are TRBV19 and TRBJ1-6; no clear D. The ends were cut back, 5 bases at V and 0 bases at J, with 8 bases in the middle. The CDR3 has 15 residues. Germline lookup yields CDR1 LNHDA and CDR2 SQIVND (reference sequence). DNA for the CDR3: TGTGCCAGTAGTTTGGGAGTCTCCTATAATTCACCCCTCCACTTT. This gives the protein CASSLGVSYNSPLHF.

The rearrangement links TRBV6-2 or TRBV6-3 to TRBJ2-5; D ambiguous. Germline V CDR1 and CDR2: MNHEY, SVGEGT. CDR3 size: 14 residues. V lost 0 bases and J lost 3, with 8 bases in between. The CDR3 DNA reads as TGTGCCAGCAGTTACTCGATAGCAGAAGAGACCCAGTACTTC. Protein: CASSYSIAEETQYF.

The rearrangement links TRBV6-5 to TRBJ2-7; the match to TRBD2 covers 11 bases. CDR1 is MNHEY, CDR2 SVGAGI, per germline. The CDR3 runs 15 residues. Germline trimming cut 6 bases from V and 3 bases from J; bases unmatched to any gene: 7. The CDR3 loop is CASSQRTSGYYEQYF. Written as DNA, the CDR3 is TGTGCCAGCAGCCAACGGACTAGCGGGTACTACGAGCAGTACTTC.

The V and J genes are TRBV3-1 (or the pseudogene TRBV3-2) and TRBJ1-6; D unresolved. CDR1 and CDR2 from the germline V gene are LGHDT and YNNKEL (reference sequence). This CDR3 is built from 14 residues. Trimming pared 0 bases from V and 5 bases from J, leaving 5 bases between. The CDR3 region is CASSQEFDNSPLHF. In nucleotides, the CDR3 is TGTGCCAGCAGCCAAGAGTTCGATAATTCACCCCTCCACTTT.